Following are 31 T cell receptor beta chains from one sample sequenced in a study of T cell responses to AZD1222 COVID-19 vaccine. Data came from immunoSEQ multiplex PCR; TCRdb stores just in-frame clones and leaves some out. The sample lists some 150,000 clones; 90% were seen once. The sample was peripheral blood, taken on day 0 of AZD1222 vaccination. Receptor source: an adult in good health.

The rearrangement joins TRBV28 to TRBJ1-6; D might be TRBD1 (5 bases). This CDR3 is built from 21 residues. V gave up 4 bases and J gave up 5 bases, with 30 bases separating them. The germline gives CDR1 MDHEN, CDR2 SYDVKM. CDR3: CASSYSRPGTAHRENNSPLHF. In nucleotides, the CDR3 is TGTGCCAGCAGTTACTCTAGACCGGGGACCGCTCACCGAGAAAATAATTCACCCCTCCACTTT.

The rearrangement joins TRBV6-4 to TRBJ1-6, with D hard to call. This CDR3 region has 13 residues. With 4 bases removed from V and 2 bases from J, the gap between germline ends came to 3 bases. Per the germline V gene, CDR1 is MRHNA and CDR2 is SNTAGT. CDR3 residues: CASSVAYNSPLHF. DNA for the CDR3: TGTGCCAGCAGTGTAGCCTATAATTCACCCCTCCACTTT.

The chain has TRBV7-9 and TRBJ2-1; D remains unclear. The germline V gene encodes CDR1 SEHNR and CDR2 FQNEAQ (reference sequence). V was shortened by 2 bases and J by 3 bases, with 2 bases between the two germline ends. This CDR3 is built from 12 residues. The CDR3 loop reads CASSLNYNEQFF. The CDR3 DNA is TGTGCCAGCAGCTTAAACTACAATGAGCAGTTCTTC.

The DNA for the CDR3 is TGTGCCAGCAGTTACGGGCAGGGGAGCAACGAGCAGTACTTC. This codes for CASSYGQGSNEQYF. V and J are TRBV6-6 and TRBJ2-7, with D perhaps TRBD1 (6 bases). CDR3 length: 14 residues. Between the trimmed V and J ends, which lost 2 bases and 5 bases, there was a span of 13 bases. The germline V gene encodes CDR1 MNHNY and CDR2 SVGAGI (reference sequence).

V usage is TRBV15 and J usage is TRBJ2-5; D is unresolved. Trimming stripped 1 base from V and 2 bases from J, with 5 bases between. Germline CDR1 LNHNV, CDR2 YYDKDF (reference sequence). CDR3 length: 13 amino acids. The CDR3 loop is CATSRGTQETQYF. The CDR3 bases are TGTGCCACCAGCAGAGGGACGCAAGAGACCCAGTACTTC.

The V call is TRBV5-6, the J call TRBJ1-4; possibly TRBD1 for D (5 bases). Trimming pared 4 bases from V and 10 bases from J, leaving 8 bases between. In germline, CDR1 is SGHDT, CDR2 YYEEEE. This CDR3 spans 11 amino acids. CDR3 residues: CASSGGGKLFF. The DNA for the CDR3 is TGTGCCAGCAGCGGCGGGGGAAAACTGTTTTTT.

J is TRBJ2-7 and V is TRBV18; TRBD1 matches at 10 bases. This CDR3 comprises 14 residues. V trimming: 3 bases; J trimming: 2 bases; junction bases outside the gene matches: 1. Germline V CDR1 and CDR2: KGHSH, LQKENI. The DNA of the CDR3 is TGTGCCAGCTCACCGACAGGGGGCACCTACGAGCAGTACTTC. It is translated as CASSPTGGTYEQYF.

The chain uses TRBV7-9 and TRBJ2-1; 7 bases are a match to TRBD2. Germline lookup yields CDR1 SEHNR and CDR2 FQNEAQ (reference sequence). The CDR3 consists of 15 residues. Unmatched junction bases numbered 4, after V lost 2 bases and J lost 3 bases. CDR3 residues: CASSLRDYYYNEQFF. The CDR3 DNA reads TGTGCCAGCAGCTTACGGGACTACTACTACAATGAGCAGTTCTTC.

The genes are TRBV6-5 and TRBJ1-2; 7 bases agree with TRBD1. Germline lookup yields CDR1 MNHEY and CDR2 SVGAGI. Losses at the gene ends were 6 bases for V and 7 bases for J; bases not matched to a gene: 11. The CDR3 sequence is 14 residues long. CDR3 nucleotide sequence: TGTGCCAGCAGCCCCGACAGGGATCGAGGTGGCTACACCTTC. Translated: CASSPDRDRGGYTF.

This clone has only one observation. The chain recombines TRBV28 with TRBJ2-7; 7 bases are shared with TRBD1. The germline CDR1 and CDR2 sequences are MDHEN and SYDVKM. This CDR3 is 14 amino acids long. The junction had 10 bases not matched to a gene; V was cut back by 5 bases and J by 6 bases. The CDR3 DNA reads as TGTGCCAGCAGTCCCAGACAGGGAGTTACCGAGCAGTACTTC. It translates to CASSPRQGVTEQYF.

The chain couples TRBV5-6 to TRBJ1-6, with D possibly matching TRBD1 (6 bases). Trimming cost V 0 bases and J 9 bases, with 10 bases left between them. In germline, CDR1 is SGHDT, CDR2 YYEEEE. This CDR3 is 14 amino acids long. CDR3: CASSLVTGFSPLHF. Written as DNA, the CDR3 is TGTGCCAGCAGCTTGGTAACAGGGTTTTCACCCCTCCACTTT.

This clone has a single count. The J gene is TRBJ2-1, the V gene TRBV19; 10 bases agree with TRBD2. Trimming removed 5 bases from V and 3 bases from J; junction bases left unmatched: 7. Germline V gene data show CDR1 as LNHDA and CDR2 as SQIVND (reference sequence). The CDR3 has 16 residues. This chain's CDR3 is CASSVGLAASYNEQFF. In DNA form, the CDR3 reads TGTGCCAGTAGTGTCGGACTAGCGGCGAGCTACAATGAGCAGTTCTTC. Full variable domain (outside the CDR3, taken from reference TRBV19 and TRBJ2-1): DGGITQSPKYLFRKEGQNVTLSCEQNLNHDAMYWYRQDPGQGLRLIYYSQIVNDFQKGDIAEGYSVSREKKESFPLTVTSAQKNPTAFYLCASSVGLAASYNEQFFGPGTRLTVL.

The chain employs TRBV10-1 and TRBJ2-1; 7 positions agree with TRBD1. Germline loops: CDR1 WNHNN, CDR2 SYGVQD (reference sequence). CDR3 length: 21 residues. Trimming removed 1 base from V and 4 bases from J; junction bases left unmatched: 22. The CDR3 sequence is CASSEYCKPEFRDSSYNEQFF. In DNA form, the CDR3 reads TGCGCCAGCAGTGAGTATTGTAAACCCGAATTCCGGGACAGTTCATACAATGAGCAGTTCTTC.

This chain joins TRBV5-4 and TRBJ2-2, with D tentatively TRBD1 (5 bases). The CDR3 spans 15 residues. Trimming removed 3 bases at V and 6 bases at J, with 15 bases between. Germline V gives CDR1 SGHNT, CDR2 YYREEE (reference sequence). The CDR3 sequence is CASSYGMQGPGELFF. The CDR3 DNA reads as TGTGCCAGCAGCTATGGGATGCAGGGTCCCGGGGAGCTGTTTTTT. Supplemented by reference TRBV5-4 and TRBJ2-2, the full variable domain reads ETGVTQSPTHLIKTRGQQVTLRCSSQSGHNTVSWYQQALGQGPQFIFQYYREEENGRGNFPPRFSGLQFPNYSSELNVNALELDDSALYLCASSYGMQGPGELFFGEGSRLTVL.

J is TRBJ2-1 and V is TRBV29-1; 7 positions match TRBD1. Per germline, CDR1 SQVTM and CDR2 ANQGSEA. V dropped 6 bases and J dropped 9; count of bases not matched to a gene: 11. This CDR3 is 13 amino acids long. The CDR3 region has the DNA TGCAGCGTATCTGGACAGGTAAACAGTGAGCAGTTCTTC. It specifies CSVSGQVNSEQFF.

The rearrangement links TRBV19 to TRBJ2-2, with 7 bases identical to TRBD1. Germline V CDR1 and CDR2: LNHDA, SQIVND (reference sequence). Unmatched junction bases numbered 9, after V lost 6 bases and J lost 5 bases. CDR3 length equals 15 residues. The CDR3 loop reads CASRPDRVKTGELFF. CDR3 DNA: TGTGCCAGTAGACCAGACAGGGTAAAAACCGGGGAGCTGTTTTTT.

The V call is TRBV11-3, the J call TRBJ2-3; unclear D gene. V lost 3 bases and J 6 bases, leaving 7 bases between the germline ends. CDR1 and CDR2 from the germline V gene are SGHNT and YENEEA. This CDR3 is 12 amino acids long. The CDR3 DNA follows: TGTGCCAGCAGCTTTAACTCCGATACGCAGTATTTT. It is translated as CASSFNSDTQYF.

This chain uses TRBV18 with TRBJ2-1; tentatively, D is TRBD2 (5 bases). Between the trimmed V and J ends, which lost 4 bases and 4 bases, there was a span of 14 bases. From germline, CDR1 is KGHSH and CDR2 LQKENI. The CDR3 has 15 residues. The CDR3 is CASSLRTGMYNEQFF. The CDR3 DNA is TGTGCCAGCTCACTACGGACGGGGATGTACAATGAGCAGTTCTTC. The whole variable domain, remainder taken from reference TRBV18 and TRBJ2-1, is NAGVMQNPRHLVRRRGQEARLRCSPMKGHSHVYWYRQLPEEGLKFMVYLQKENIIDESGMPKERFSAEFPKEGPSILRIQQVVRGDSAAYFCASSLRTGMYNEQFFGPGTRLTVL.

For the CDR3, the DNA is TGCGCCAGCAGCTTGGAGCAGCGGAAGAACAATGAGCAGTTCTTC. This gives the protein CASSLEQRKNNEQFF. The V gene is TRBV5-1, the J gene TRBJ2-1; D is perhaps TRBD2 (5 bases). The CDR3 runs to 15 residues. V was cut by 0 bases and J by 5 bases, with 12 bases left in between. Germline lookup yields CDR1 SGHRS and CDR2 YFSETQ.

The chain uses TRBV11-2 and TRBJ2-7; D is uncertain. Germline CDR1 reads SGHAT; CDR2 reads FQNNGV. The CDR3 sequence is 11 residues long. The V gene lost 5 bases and the J gene lost 3 bases, with 5 bases spanning the gap. CDR3 coding DNA: TGTGCCAGCAGCCAAGACTACGAGCAGTACTTC. It is translated as CASSQDYEQYF.

This clone was seen only once. The J gene is TRBJ2-1, the V gene TRBV19; 7 nucleotides align to TRBD1. Trimming removed 3 bases from V and 8 bases from J; junction bases left unmatched: 4. The germline CDR1 and CDR2 sequences are LNHDA and SQIVND (reference sequence). CDR3 length: 13 amino acids. CDR3 nucleotide sequence: TGTGCCAGTAGTATCCAGGACAGGTATGAGCAGTTCTTC. Protein: CASSIQDRYEQFF.

The rearrangement links TRBV24-1 to TRBJ2-5; 13 bases map to TRBD2. The CDR3 loop spans 16 amino acids. Looked up from germline, CDR1 is KGHDR and CDR2 is SFDVKD. Trimming at V came to 4 bases and at J to 5 bases, leaving 6 bases not matched to a gene. CDR3 nucleotides: TGTGCCACCAGTGACCAGACTAGCGGGAGGATTGAGACCCAGTACTTC. Amino acid sequence: CATSDQTSGRIETQYF.

The chain employs TRBV5-8 and TRBJ2-7; no firm D call. There are 15 residues in the CDR3. Trimming shortened V by 7 bases and J by 6 bases, and 23 bases separated the two germline ends. Germline V gene lookup returns CDR1 SGHTS and CDR2 YDEGEE. The CDR3 region is CASLPLVPHSREQYF. CDR3 coding DNA: TGTGCCAGCTTGCCCCTGGTTCCCCATTCCCGCGAGCAGTACTTC. The full variable domain, rest sourced from reference TRBV5-8 and TRBJ2-7, is EAGVTQSPTHLIKTRGQQATLRCSPISGHTSVYWYQQALGLGLQFLLWYDEGEERNRGNFPPRFSGRQFPNYSSELNVNALELEDSALYLCASLPLVPHSREQYFGPGTRLTVT.

This chain links TRBV5-5 with TRBJ2-3; weak D call: TRBD2 (5 bases). Trimming stripped 0 bases from V and 2 bases from J, with 10 bases between. The germline gives CDR1 SGHKS, CDR2 YYEKEE (reference sequence). This CDR3 is 15 amino acids long. The CDR3 coding sequence is TGTGCCAGCAGCTTGGCCGGAGGAATCACAGATACGCAGTATTTT. The encoded protein is CASSLAGGITDTQYF. Full variable domain (rest looked up from reference TRBV5-5 and TRBJ2-3): DAGVTQSPTHLIKTRGQQVTLRCSPISGHKSVSWYQQVLGQGPQFIFQYYEKEERGRGNFPDRFSARQFPNYSSELNVNALLLGDSALYLCASSLAGGITDTQYFGPGTRLTVL.

This clone was counted a few times. The chain uses TRBV25-1 and TRBJ2-7; no clear D gene. This CDR3 region has 14 residues. V lost 7 bases and J 2 bases, leaving 15 bases between the germline ends. Germline values: CDR1 MGHDK, CDR2 SYGVNS. DNA for the CDR3: TGTGCCAGCACCCCGGAGCTAGAGGCCTACGAGCAGTACTTC. It encodes CASTPELEAYEQYF.

The V call is TRBV24-1, the J call TRBJ1-5; no clear D gene. V was pared by 4 bases and J by 5 bases, with 11 bases between. The length of the CDR3 is 14 residues. Germline V gene lookup returns CDR1 KGHDR and CDR2 SFDVKD. This CDR3 reads CATSDPTDHQPQHF. The CDR3 DNA reads as TGTGCCACCAGTGACCCGACCGATCATCAGCCCCAGCATTTT.

The rearrangement links TRBV6-5 to TRBJ2-7; the match to TRBD2 covers 8 bases. V gave up 6 bases and J gave up 0 bases; unmatched junction bases: 4. The CDR3 has 14 amino acids. Germline V lookup: CDR1 MNHEY, CDR2 SVGAGI. The DNA for the CDR3 is TGTGCCAGCAGCGGTAGCGGGAACTCCTACGAGCAGTACTTC. It specifies CASSGSGNSYEQYF.

The chain is built from TRBV25-1 and TRBJ2-1; 15 nucleotides line up with TRBD2. V gave up 1 base and J gave up 8 bases; unmatched junction bases: 6. This CDR3 is built from 17 residues. Germline V gene sequence: CDR1 MGHDK, CDR2 SYGVNS. The CDR3 DNA sequence: TGTGCCAGCAGTGAATCCGGGACTAGCGGGAGGATCCATGAGCAGTTCTTC. Residues: CASSESGTSGRIHEQFF. The full variable domain, in which reference TRBV25-1 and TRBJ2-1 provide the parts outside the CDR3, is EADIYQTPRYLVIGTGKKITLECSQTMGHDKMYWYQQDPGMELHLIHYSYGVNSTEKGDLSSESTVSRIRTEHFPLTLESARPSHTSQYLCASSESGTSGRIHEQFFGPGTRLTVL.

The genes are TRBV25-1 and TRBJ2-1; 10 nucleotides match TRBD2. Per the germline V gene, CDR1 is MGHDK and CDR2 is SYGVNS. The ends lost 7 bases at V and 6 bases at J; junction bases unmatched: 12. The CDR3 has 16 amino acids. In DNA form, the CDR3 reads TGTGCCAGCAACGCCGTATGGGCTAGCGGGAGCAATGAGCAGTTCTTC. It is translated as CASNAVWASGSNEQFF.

This clone appeared a single time. The V call is TRBV15, the J call TRBJ1-5; weak D call: TRBD1 (5 bases). Trimming took 0 bases from V and 13 from J, leaving 13 bases between them. The CDR3 totals 13 residues. Germline CDR1 reads LNHNV; CDR2 reads YYDKDF (reference sequence). CDR3 bases: TGTGCCACCAGCAGAGATGGGAGGGACTTTCAGCATTTT. Its protein product is CATSRDGRDFQHF. Supplemented by reference TRBV15 and TRBJ1-5, the full variable domain reads DAMVIQNPRYQVTQFGKPVTLSCSQTLNHNVMYWYQQKSSQAPKLLFHYYDKDFNNEADTPDNFQSRRPNTSFCFLDIRSPGLGDTAMYLCATSRDGRDFQHFGDGTRLSIL.

The chain recombines TRBV5-5 with TRBJ1-1; TRBD1 might be the D (5 bases). Trimming shortened V by 5 bases and J by 0 bases, and 17 bases separated the two germline ends. Germline CDR1 and CDR2: SGHKS and YYEKEE (reference sequence). This CDR3 has 16 amino acids. The CDR3 region has the DNA TGTGCCAGCAGTTCACTTCGGGGGTTCATGAACACTGAAGCTTTCTTT. Translating it yields CASSSLRGFMNTEAFF.